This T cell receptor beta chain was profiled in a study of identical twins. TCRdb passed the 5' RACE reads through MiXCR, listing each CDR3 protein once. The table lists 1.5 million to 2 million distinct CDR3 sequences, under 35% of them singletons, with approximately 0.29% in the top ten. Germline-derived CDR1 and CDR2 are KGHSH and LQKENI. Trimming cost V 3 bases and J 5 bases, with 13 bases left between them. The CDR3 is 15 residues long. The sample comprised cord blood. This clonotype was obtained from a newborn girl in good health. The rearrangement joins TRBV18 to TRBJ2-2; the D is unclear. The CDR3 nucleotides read TGTGCCAGCTCACCGGATGCCGTTCGAACCGGGGAGCTGTTTTTT. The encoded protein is CASSPDAVRTGELFF.